This record concerns one TCR beta chain sequence. The antigen is unknown. The primer mix had 60 Vbeta and 13 Jbeta primers. This table comes from immunoSEQ multiplex PCR, and its TCRdb copy is limited to in-frame clones, with some not included. Of around 230,000 clones listed, 82% were seen once; the top ten hold about 6%. V gave up 1 base and J gave up 0 bases, with 11 bases separating them. Germline CDR1 LNHNV, CDR2 YYDKDF (reference sequence). The CDR3 spans 16 residues. This sample was included in a study of cytomegalovirus exposure and HLA in healthy donors. Findings and caveats of the study: Analysis performed later found about 17,000 TCR beta sequences associated with HLA alleles at 0.05 false discovery rate. The authors enumerated 150 to 200 TCR beta chains as linked to cytomegalovirus. The classifier was said to identify cytomegalovirus status with high specificity and sensitivity.

Sequencing was performed on PBMCs. V and J are TRBV15 and TRBJ2-3; D ambiguous. The TCR originated in a man aged 35-49 years in good health and CMV-seropositive. The CDR3 nucleotides read TGTGCCACCAGCAGAGCGCCAACTGTAAGCACAGATACGCAGTATTTT. It specifies CATSRAPTVSTDTQYF.